These T cell receptor beta chains were read from a single sample in a study of CD8 T cells in Susac syndrome. TCRdb called the immunoSEQ multiplex PCR reads again in MiXCR, with one record for every CDR3 protein. The sample lists approximately 200,000 distinct CDR3 sequences, over 90% occurring once. The material sequenced was CD4+ T cells from PBMCs. The source of these receptors is a human donor with multiple sclerosis. CDR3s include the opening cysteine and the closing phenylalanine or tryptophan. Fields, in order: clone size, D gene, V gene, J gene, CDR3 protein, CDR3 DNA. D genes are given only for firm matches. Some rows mark clone size as missing; the rest say once, few, many or name a class of expanded clone.

>NA|TRBD1|TRBV25-1|TRBJ1-2
CASSNQGGVYGYTF
TGTGCCAGCAGTAACCAGGGGGGAGTCTATGGCTACACCTTC
>NA|NA|TRBV2|TRBJ1-6
CASSDYGLNSPLHF
TGTGCCAGCAGTGATTACGGACTGAATTCACCCCTCCACTTT
>NA|TRBD2|TRBV7-9|TRBJ2-3
CASSLGASGGDTQYF
TGTGCCAGCAGCTTAGGCGCTAGCGGGGGAGATACGCAGTATTTT
>NA|NA|TRBV20-1|TRBJ2-3
CSANRGELTDTQYF
TGCAGTGCTAATCGCGGGGAGCTCACAGATACGCAGTATTTT
>NA|NA|TRBV12-3/TRBV12-4|TRBJ1-2
CASSPGHPDGYGYTF
TGTGCCAGCAGCCCGGGACACCCGGATGGCTATGGCTACACCTTC
>NA|NA|TRBV7-8|TRBJ2-5
CASSRGRGVETQYF
TGTGCCAGCTCCAGGGGCCGAGGAGTTGAGACCCAGTACTTC
>NA|TRBD2|TRBV20-1|TRBJ2-6
CSAPIPTSGGANVLTF
TGCAGTGCTCCGATACCGACTAGCGGGGGGGCCAACGTCCTGACTTTC
>NA|TRBD2|TRBV12-3/TRBV12-4|TRBJ2-3
CASSQLAGGADTQYF
TGTGCCAGCAGCCAACTAGCGGGGGGGGCGGATACGCAGTATTTT
>NA|NA|TRBV18|TRBJ1-2
CASSASEASSGGYTF
TGTGCCAGCTCAGCGAGTGAGGCGTCTTCAGGTGGCTACACTTTC
>NA|TRBD1|TRBV18|TRBJ1-1
CASSPTGERRNTEAFF
TGTGCCAGCTCACCGACAGGGGAGAGAAGGAACACTGAAGCTTTCTTT
>NA|NA|TRBV6-5|TRBJ2-1
CASSAPQVQFF
TGTGCCAGCAGTGCCCCCCAGGTGCAGTTCTTC
>NA|NA|TRBV2|TRBJ1-2
CASIPSAGRNYGYTF
TGTGCCAGCATTCCATCCGCCGGTAGGAACTATGGCTACACCTTC
>once|NA|TRBV10-3|TRBJ1-1
CAHTGGPNTEAFF
TGTGCCCATACTGGAGGGCCGAACACTGAAGCTTTCTTT
>NA|NA|TRBV9|TRBJ2-5
CASSGAEETQYF
TGTGCCAGCAGCGGGGCAGAAGAGACCCAGTACTTC
>NA|TRBD1|TRBV3-1|TRBJ1-2
CASSPSTGDYGYTF
TGTGCCAGCAGCCCCTCGACAGGGGACTATGGCTACACCTTC
>NA|NA|TRBV19|TRBJ1-6
CASSIHREPLHF
TGTGCCAGTAGTATCCACAGGGAGCCCCTCCACTTT
>few|TRBD2|TRBV11-2|TRBJ2-1
CASSFGGGSYNEQFF
TGTGCCAGCAGCTTTGGCGGGGGATCCTACAATGAGCAGTTCTTC
>once|TRBD2|TRBV19|TRBJ2-2
CTGLVFSGELFF
TGTACGGGACTAGTCTTCTCCGGGGAGCTGTTTTTT
>NA|NA|TRBV7-9|TRBJ1-2
CASSLLHSSYGYTF
TGTGCCAGCAGCTTATTGCACAGCAGCTATGGCTACACCTTC
>once|NA|TRBV12-3/TRBV12-4|TRBJ2-2
CASSREGELFF
TGTGCCAGCAGTAGGGAGGGGGAGCTGTTTTTT
>NA|NA|TRBV2|TRBJ2-1
CASSEAVAGPAQFF
TGTGCCAGCAGTGAAGCCGTTGCGGGCCCGGCGCAGTTCTTC
>NA|NA|TRBV2|TRBJ1-2
CASHSGEGYTF
TGTGCCAGCCACTCAGGGGAAGGCTACACCTTC
>NA|NA|TRBV12-3/TRBV12-4|TRBJ2-2
CASRPDGSGELFF
TGTGCCAGCAGACCGGACGGTTCCGGGGAGCTGTTTTTT
>NA|NA|TRBV25-1|TRBJ2-5
CASTSPTTSETQYF
TGTGCCAGCACCTCCCCGACTACATCGGAGACCCAGTACTTC
>NA|TRBD2|TRBV5-1|TRBJ2-7
CASSLRTSGNYEQYF
TGCGCCAGCAGCCTTCGGACTAGCGGGAACTACGAGCAGTACTTC
>NA|NA|TRBV29-1|TRBJ2-3
CSPGGLNLDTQYF
TGCAGCCCGGGGGGCTTAAACTTAGATACGCAGTATTTT
>NA|NA|TRBV4-1|TRBJ1-6
CASSQDRSTPGDGSPLHF
TGCGCCAGCAGCCAAGATCGATCGACGCCTGGGGACGGGTCACCCCTCCACTTT
>NA|TRBD2|TRBV9|TRBJ2-1
CASGRSGDVPGSYNEQFF
TGTGCCAGCGGGAGGAGCGGGGATGTACCAGGCTCCTACAATGAGCAGTTCTTC
>NA|NA|TRBV25-1|TRBJ1-1
CASSGRQGMNTEAFF
TGTGCCAGCAGTGGAAGGCAGGGGATGAACACTGAAGCTTTCTTT
>NA|NA|TRBV30|TRBJ2-7
CAWSGRDGTYEQYF
TGTGCCTGGAGTGGTAGAGACGGTACCTACGAGCAGTACTTC
>once|NA|TRBV25-1|TRBJ1-6
CASSDRPQGYSPLHF
TGTGCCAGCAGTGATCGCCCCCAGGGTTATTCACCCCTCCACTTT
>NA|NA|TRBV30|TRBJ2-3
CAWSEGQVTDTQYF
TGTGCCTGGAGTGAAGGACAAGTCACAGATACGCAGTATTTT
>NA|TRBD2|TRBV5-1|TRBJ2-7
CASSSGGPTYEQYF
TGCGCCAGCAGTTCGGGAGGCCCGACCTACGAGCAGTACTTC
>few|NA|TRBV30|TRBJ2-1
CAWSVTYSEQFF
TGTGCCTGGAGTGTAACATATAGTGAGCAGTTCTTC
>NA|NA|TRBV6-5|TRBJ2-5
CASSYSTASSRGETQYF
TGTGCCAGCAGTTACTCGACGGCTTCGAGTCGGGGGGAGACCCAGTACTTC
>NA|NA|TRBV4-2|TRBJ2-3
CASSHRRGRTDTQYF
TGTGCCAGCAGCCACAGGCGGGGACGGACAGATACGCAGTATTTT
>NA|TRBD1|TRBV30|TRBJ1-5
CAWSVQGGDQPQHF
TGTGCCTGGAGTGTACAGGGGGGCGATCAGCCCCAGCATTTT
>NA|NA|TRBV6-1|TRBJ2-2
CASSEGVLPGELFF
TGTGCCAGCAGTGAAGGGGTTTTGCCCGGGGAGCTGTTTTTT
>NA|TRBD2|TRBV15|TRBJ2-3
CATTSGGASKFTDTQYF
TGTGCCACAACTAGCGGGGGGGCCTCAAAATTCACAGATACGCAGTATTTT
>few|NA|TRBV3-1|TRBJ2-5
CASSRRETQYF
TGTGCCAGCTCACGGCGGGAGACCCAGTACTTC
>NA|TRBD1|TRBV18|TRBJ1-4
CATGGETNEKLFF
TGTGCCACAGGGGGCGAGACTAATGAAAAACTGTTTTTT
>NA|NA|TRBV30|TRBJ2-6
CAWSPRLGVLTF
TGTGCCTGGAGTCCTCGGCTGGGGGTCCTGACTTTC
>once|NA|TRBV30|TRBJ1-1
CAWSPQGETEAFF
TGTGCCTGGAGTCCACAGGGAGAGACTGAAGCTTTCTTT
>NA|NA|TRBV27|TRBJ1-2
CASSLSTDRNYGYTF
TGTGCCAGCAGTTTATCCACGGACAGAAACTATGGCTACACCTTC
>NA|NA|TRBV12-3/TRBV12-4|TRBJ1-5
CASTTEGNNQPQHF
TGTGCCAGCACCACTGAAGGGAACAATCAGCCCCAGCATTTT
>NA|TRBD1|TRBV3-1|TRBJ2-7
CASSQAPGQAYEQYF
TGTGCCAGCAGCCAAGCCCCCGGACAGGCATACGAGCAGTACTTC
>NA|NA|TRBV29-1|TRBJ1-5
CSVEGQGSQPQHF
TGCAGCGTTGAGGGGCAGGGGTCCCAGCCCCAGCATTTT
>NA|TRBD1|TRBV25-1|TRBJ2-2
CASRGQGRNTGELFF
TGTGCCAGCAGGGGACAGGGCCGGAACACCGGGGAGCTGTTTTTT
>NA|NA|TRBV2|TRBJ2-3
CASSPDSTDTQYF
TGTGCCAGCAGTCCGGACTCGACAGATACGCAGTATTTT
>NA|TRBD1|TRBV20-1|TRBJ1-2
CSAREDRGNYGYTF
TGCAGTGCTAGAGAGGACAGGGGAAACTATGGCTACACCTTC
>NA|TRBD1|TRBV7-9|TRBJ2-7
CASSLSYRGSYEQYF
TGTGCCAGCAGCCTTAGCTACAGGGGGTCCTACGAGCAGTACTTC
>NA|TRBD1|TRBV18|TRBJ1-2
CASSQQGDAGYTF
TGTGCCAGCTCACAACAGGGGGACGCTGGCTACACCTTC
>once|TRBD1|TRBV9|TRBJ2-1
CASSAGQGGWNEQFF
TGTGCCAGCAGCGCGGGACAGGGTGGATGGAATGAGCAGTTCTTC
>NA|NA|TRBV25-1|TRBJ2-5
CASSGWEETQYF
TGTGCCAGCAGTGGGTGGGAAGAGACCCAGTACTTC
>NA|NA|TRBV29-1|TRBJ2-2
CSVEELDLSAGELFF
TGCAGCGTTGAAGAATTGGACCTTTCCGCCGGGGAGCTGTTTTTT
>NA|NA|TRBV12-3/TRBV12-4|TRBJ2-1
CASRTQGVTYNEQFF
TGTGCCAGCAGGACTCAGGGAGTAACCTACAATGAGCAGTTCTTC
>NA|NA|TRBV19|TRBJ1-2
CASSITQAYGYTF
TGTGCCAGTAGTATCACCCAGGCCTATGGCTACACCTTC